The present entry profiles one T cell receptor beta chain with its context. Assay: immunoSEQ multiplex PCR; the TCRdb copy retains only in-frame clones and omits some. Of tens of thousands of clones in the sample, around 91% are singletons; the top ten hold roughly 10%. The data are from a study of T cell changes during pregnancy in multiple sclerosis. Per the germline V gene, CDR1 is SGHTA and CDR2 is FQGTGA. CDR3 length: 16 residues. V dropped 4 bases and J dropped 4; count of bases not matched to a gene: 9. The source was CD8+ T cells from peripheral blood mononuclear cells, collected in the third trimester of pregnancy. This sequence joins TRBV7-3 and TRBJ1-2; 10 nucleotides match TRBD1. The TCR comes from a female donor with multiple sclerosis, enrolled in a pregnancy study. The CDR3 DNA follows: TGTGCCAGCAGCTCCACACCGGGACAGGGGAGCTATGGCTACACCTTC. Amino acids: CASSSTPGQGSYGYTF.